This T cell receptor (beta chain) was sequenced during a study of blood T cells in healthy people across ages. Combining a sample-barcoded 5' primer with a J-beta primer mix, a second PCR ran for about 7 to 11 cycles. TCRdb reprocessed the 5' RACE reads via MiXCR and lists one record per CDR3 protein. The sample shows roughly 1,300,000 distinct CDR3 sequences, approximately 59% of them seen only once. Sequenced: blood. This sequence originates from a man younger than 35 in good health.

The CDR3 nucleotides read TGTGCCAGCGGGAGGAGGTACTATGGCTACACCTTC. Protein: CASGRRYYGYTF. V usage is TRBV13 and J usage is TRBJ1-2; D not resolved. V lost 8 bases to trimming and J lost 3 bases, with 10 bases between them. The CDR3 covers 12 residues. Germline V CDR1 and CDR2: PRHDT, FYEKMQ (reference sequence).